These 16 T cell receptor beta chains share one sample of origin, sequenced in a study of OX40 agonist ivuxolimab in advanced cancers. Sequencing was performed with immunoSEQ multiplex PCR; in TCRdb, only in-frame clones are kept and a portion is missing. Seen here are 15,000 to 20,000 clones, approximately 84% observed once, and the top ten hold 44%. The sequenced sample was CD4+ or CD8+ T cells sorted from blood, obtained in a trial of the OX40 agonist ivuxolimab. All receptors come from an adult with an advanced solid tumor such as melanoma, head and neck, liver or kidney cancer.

CDR3 protein: CASSQEPGGLNQPQHF. The CDR3 bases are TGCGCCAGCAGCCAAGAGCCAGGGGGACTGAATCAGCCCCAGCATTTT. The chain recombines TRBV4-1 with TRBJ1-5; 7 nucleotides line up with TRBD1. Trimming at V came to 0 bases and at J to 4 bases, leaving 6 bases not matched to a gene. The CDR3 totals 16 residues. Germline CDR1 MGHRA, CDR2 YSYEKL.

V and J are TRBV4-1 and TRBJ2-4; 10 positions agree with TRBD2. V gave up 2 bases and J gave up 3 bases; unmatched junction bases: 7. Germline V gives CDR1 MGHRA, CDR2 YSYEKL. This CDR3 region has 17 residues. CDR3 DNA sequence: TGCGCCAGCAGCCAACTTAGCGGGGGGCAGGGCAAAAACATTCAGTACTTC. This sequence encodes CASSQLSGGQGKNIQYF.

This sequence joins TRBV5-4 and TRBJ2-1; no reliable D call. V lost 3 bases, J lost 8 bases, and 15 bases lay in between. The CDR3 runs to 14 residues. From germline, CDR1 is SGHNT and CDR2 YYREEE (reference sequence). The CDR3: CASSYRPSVDEQFF. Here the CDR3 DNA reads TGTGCCAGCAGCTACCGACCGTCCGTGGATGAGCAGTTCTTC.

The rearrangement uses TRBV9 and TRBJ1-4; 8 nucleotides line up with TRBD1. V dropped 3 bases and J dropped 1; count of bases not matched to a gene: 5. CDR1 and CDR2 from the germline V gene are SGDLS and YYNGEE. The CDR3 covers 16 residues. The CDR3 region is CASSETTGGTNEKLFF. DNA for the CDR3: TGTGCCAGCAGCGAAACAACAGGGGGAACTAATGAAAAACTGTTTTTT. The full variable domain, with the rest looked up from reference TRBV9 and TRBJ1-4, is DSGVTQTPKHLITATGQRVTLRCSPRSGDLSVYWYQQSLDQGLQFLIQYYNGEERAKGNILERFSAQQFPDLHSELNLSSLELGDSALYFCASSETTGGTNEKLFFGSGTQLSVL.

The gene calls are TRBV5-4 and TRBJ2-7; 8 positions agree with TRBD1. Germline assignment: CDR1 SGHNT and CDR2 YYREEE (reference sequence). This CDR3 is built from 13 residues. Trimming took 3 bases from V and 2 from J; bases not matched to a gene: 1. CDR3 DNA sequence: TGTGCCAGCAGCTGGACAGGGACCTACGAGCAGTACTTC. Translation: CASSWTGTYEQYF.

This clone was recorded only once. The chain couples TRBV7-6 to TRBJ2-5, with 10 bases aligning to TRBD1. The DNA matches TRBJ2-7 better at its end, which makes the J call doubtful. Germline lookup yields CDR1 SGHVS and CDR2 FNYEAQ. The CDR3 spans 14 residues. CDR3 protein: CASSLWDRGYEQYF. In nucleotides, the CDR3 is TGTGCCAGCAGTTTATGGGACAGGGGTTACGAGCAGTACTTC.

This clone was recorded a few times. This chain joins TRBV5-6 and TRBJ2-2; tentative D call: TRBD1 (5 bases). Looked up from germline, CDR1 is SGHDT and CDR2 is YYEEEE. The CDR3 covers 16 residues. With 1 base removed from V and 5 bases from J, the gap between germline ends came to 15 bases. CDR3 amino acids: CASSLWQGLRTGELFF. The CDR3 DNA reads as TGTGCCAGCAGCTTGTGGCAGGGCTTACGGACCGGGGAGCTGTTTTTT.

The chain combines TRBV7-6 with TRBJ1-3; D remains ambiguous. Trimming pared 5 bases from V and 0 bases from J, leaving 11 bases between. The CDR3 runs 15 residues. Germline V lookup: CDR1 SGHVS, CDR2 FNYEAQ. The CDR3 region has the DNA TGTGCCAGCAGCCCGGACCCAGGCTCTGGAAACACCATATATTTT. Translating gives CASSPDPGSGNTIYF.

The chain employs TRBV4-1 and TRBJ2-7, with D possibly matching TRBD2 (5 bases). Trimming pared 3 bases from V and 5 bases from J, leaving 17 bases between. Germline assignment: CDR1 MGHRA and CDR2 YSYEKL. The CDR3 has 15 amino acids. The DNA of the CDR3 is TGCGCCAGCAGCCAGGCCTCCGGGAAGAGCGACGAGCAGTACTTC. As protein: CASSQASGKSDEQYF.

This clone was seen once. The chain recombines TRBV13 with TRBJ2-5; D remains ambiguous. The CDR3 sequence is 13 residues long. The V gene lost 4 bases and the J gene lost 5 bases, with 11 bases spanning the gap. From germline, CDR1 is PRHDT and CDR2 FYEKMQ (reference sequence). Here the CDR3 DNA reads TGTGCCAGCAGCTCCTCCTTGGGGGAGACCCAGTACTTC. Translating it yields CASSSSLGETQYF.

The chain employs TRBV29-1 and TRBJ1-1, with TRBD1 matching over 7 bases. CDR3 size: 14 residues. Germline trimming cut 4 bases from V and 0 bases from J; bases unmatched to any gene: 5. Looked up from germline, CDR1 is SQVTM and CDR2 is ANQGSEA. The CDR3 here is CSVGDRVMNTEAFF. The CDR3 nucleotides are TGCAGCGTTGGGGACAGAGTTATGAACACTGAAGCTTTCTTT.

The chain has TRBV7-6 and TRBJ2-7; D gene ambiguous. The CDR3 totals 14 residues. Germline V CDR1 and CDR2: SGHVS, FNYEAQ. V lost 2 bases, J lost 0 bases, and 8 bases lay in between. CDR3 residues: CASSLSESSYEQYF. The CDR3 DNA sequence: TGTGCCAGCAGCTTATCAGAGAGCTCCTACGAGCAGTACTTC.

CDR3 residues: CAISEGWATGELFF. CDR3 sequence (DNA): TGTGCCATCAGTGAAGGCTGGGCCACCGGGGAGCTGTTTTTT. V and J are TRBV10-3 and TRBJ2-2; D remains ambiguous. This CDR3 is built from 14 residues. Germline-derived CDR1 and CDR2 are ENHRY and SYGVKD. Deletions cut 3 bases from V and 4 bases from J, with 9 bases between.

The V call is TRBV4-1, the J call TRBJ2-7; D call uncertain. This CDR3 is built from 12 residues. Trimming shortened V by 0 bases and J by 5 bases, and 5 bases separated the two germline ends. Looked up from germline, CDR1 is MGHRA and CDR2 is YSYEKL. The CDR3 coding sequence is TGCGCCAGCAGCCAAGATAACCACGAGCAGTACTTC. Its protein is CASSQDNHEQYF.

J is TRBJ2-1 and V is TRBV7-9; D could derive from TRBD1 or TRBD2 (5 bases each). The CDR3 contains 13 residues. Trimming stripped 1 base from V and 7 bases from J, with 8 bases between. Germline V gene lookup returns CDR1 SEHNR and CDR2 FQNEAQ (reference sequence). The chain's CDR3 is CASSLVEGNEQFF. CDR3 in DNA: TGTGCCAGCAGCTTAGTTGAGGGGAATGAGCAGTTCTTC.

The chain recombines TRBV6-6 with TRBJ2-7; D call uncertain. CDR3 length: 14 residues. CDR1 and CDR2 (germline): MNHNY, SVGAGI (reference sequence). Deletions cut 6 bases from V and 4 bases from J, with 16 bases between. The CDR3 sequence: CASSQTDLLYEQYF. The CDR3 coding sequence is TGTGCCAGCAGCCAAACGGACCTTTTATACGAGCAGTACTTC.